Below are 10 T cell receptor beta chains sequenced from a single sample in a study of memory CD4+ T cells and cytomegalovirus serostatus. Single viable CD3+CD4+CD8-CD45RO+ cells were sorted as the memory CD4+ T cells. Using immunoSEQ multiplex PCR, the repertoire was profiled, and TCRdb retains in-frame clones only, with some absent. Of around 63,000 clones listed, around 80% are singletons. Material: memory CD4+ T cells from blood. The receptors derive from an adult in good health and CMV-seronegative. Some clones in this sample may be carry-over from other donors' samples.

The chain is built from TRBV29-1 and TRBJ2-5, with a weak D call TRBD1 (8 bases). Germline V gene sequence: CDR1 SQVTM, CDR2 ANQGSEA. The length of the CDR3 is 13 residues. V was clipped by 7 bases and J by 5 bases, with 17 bases between them. DNA for the CDR3: TGCAGCGGAGACAGGGGAGGGCCGGAGACCCAGTACTTC. Translation: CSGDRGGPETQYF.

The chain carries TRBV6-4 and TRBJ1-1; a weak D match, TRBD1 (5 bases). CDR3 length: 15 amino acids. Germline CDR1 reads MRHNA; CDR2 reads SNTAGT. The V gene lost 4 bases and the J gene lost 3 bases, with 15 bases spanning the gap. Here the CDR3 reads CASSGSGTPDTEAFF. For the CDR3, the DNA is TGTGCCAGCAGTGGCTCTGGGACGCCGGACACTGAAGCTTTCTTT.

V and J are TRBV18 and TRBJ2-7; possible D gene TRBD1, 6 bases. In germline, CDR1 is KGHSH, CDR2 LQKENI. Trimming shortened V by 0 bases and J by 3 bases, and 6 bases separated the two germline ends. This CDR3 is 13 amino acids long. This CDR3 is CASSPPDSYEQYF. Written as DNA, the CDR3 is TGTGCCAGCTCACCACCGGACAGCTACGAGCAGTACTTC.

The rearrangement uses TRBV19 and TRBJ2-3; 8 bases agree with TRBD2. The germline CDR1 and CDR2 sequences are LNHDA and SQIVND (reference sequence). V shed 4 bases and J 1 base; nucleotides not matched to a gene: 1. The CDR3 covers 14 residues. The CDR3 DNA reads TGTGCCAGTAGTAGTAGCGGGGGCACAGATACGCAGTATTTT. Its protein is CASSSSGGTDTQYF.

The V call is TRBV20-1, the J call TRBJ1-1; D not certain. CDR3 size: 11 residues. Per germline, CDR1 DFQATT and CDR2 SNEGSKA (reference sequence). The V and J ends lost 4 bases and 1 base respectively, with 4 bases between them. The CDR3 nucleotides read TGCAGTGCTATCCCGAACACTGAAGCTTTCTTT. It yields the protein CSAIPNTEAFF.

J is TRBJ2-7 and V is TRBV11-2, with D hard to call. Germline V lookup: CDR1 SGHAT, CDR2 FQNNGV. The length of the CDR3 is 12 residues. V lost 0 bases and J lost 7, with 7 bases in between. The CDR3 protein is CASSLDGWEQYF. CDR3 nucleotides: TGTGCCAGCAGCTTAGACGGTTGGGAGCAGTACTTC.

The rearrangement joins TRBV18 to TRBJ2-7, with D perhaps TRBD1 or TRBD2 (5 bases each). The V gene's germline CDR1 is KGHSH and CDR2 LQKENI. The V end lost 3 bases, the J end lost 6 bases, and 9 bases lay between the germline ends. The CDR3 has 12 amino acids. In nucleotides, the CDR3 is TGTGCCAGCTCACCGAGTGGGGGCGAGCAGTACTTC. Amino acid sequence: CASSPSGGEQYF.

The gene calls are TRBV29-1 and TRBJ2-1; perhaps TRBD2 as D (6 bases). The germline CDR1 and CDR2 sequences are SQVTM and ANQGSEA. Trimming pared 3 bases from V and 6 bases from J, leaving 18 bases between. The CDR3 totals 15 residues. DNA of the CDR3: TGCAGCGTTGATCTCCGGGACCGGGGGTGCAATGAGCAGTTCTTC. It yields the protein CSVDLRDRGCNEQFF.

This chain links TRBV27 with TRBJ2-7; 7 nucleotides align to TRBD1. V shed 8 bases, J shed 4 bases, and the junction held 8 bases outside the gene matches. The CDR3 contains 13 residues. Germline V gives CDR1 MNHEY, CDR2 SMNVEV (reference sequence). The CDR3 nucleotides read TGTGCCAGCGGGACAGTAAGCCGATACGAGCAGTACTTC. This gives the protein CASGTVSRYEQYF.

This chain links TRBV6-1 with TRBJ1-4; D not resolved. The CDR3 consists of 18 residues. The V gene's germline CDR1 is MNHNS and CDR2 SASEGT. V dropped 4 bases and J dropped 3 bases, with 21 bases sitting between them. The CDR3 spells CASSARKTAKWANEKLFF. The CDR3 coding sequence is TGTGCCAGCAGTGCCAGGAAAACAGCCAAGTGGGCTAATGAAAAACTGTTTTTT.